The 2 T cell receptor beta chains reported below all come from one sample, sequenced in a study of lymphopenia after photon versus proton radiotherapy. Here immunoSEQ multiplex PCR was the method, and the copy in TCRdb shows in-frame clones only, minus some. The sample yields fewer than 35,000 clones, 89% seen once. Sequencing used peripheral blood, obtained from a patient treated with proton-based radiotherapy. The receptors were gathered from a woman aged 70-85 years with pancreatic cancer. Some clones in this sample may be carry-over from other donors' samples.

In nucleotides, the CDR3 is TGTGCCAGCAGGCTATGGGGGGAGTTTAACACTGAAGCTTTCTTT. Translated, it gives CASRLWGEFNTEAFF. V and J are TRBV7-8 and TRBJ1-1; D is perhaps TRBD1 (5 bases). The V end was cut by 6 bases, the J end by 2 bases, with 16 bases between. Germline CDR1 reads SGHVS; CDR2 reads FQNEAQ. This CDR3 has 15 residues.

The gene calls are TRBV27 and TRBJ1-5; D perhaps matches TRBD1 (5 bases). The CDR3 is made up of 14 amino acids. Germline V gene lookup returns CDR1 MNHEY and CDR2 SMNVEV (reference sequence). Trimming shortened V by 4 bases and J by 0 bases, and 7 bases separated the two germline ends. For the CDR3, the DNA is TGTGCCAGCAGTTCAGGGCTTAGCAATCAGCCCCAGCATTTT. Its protein product is CASSSGLSNQPQHF.